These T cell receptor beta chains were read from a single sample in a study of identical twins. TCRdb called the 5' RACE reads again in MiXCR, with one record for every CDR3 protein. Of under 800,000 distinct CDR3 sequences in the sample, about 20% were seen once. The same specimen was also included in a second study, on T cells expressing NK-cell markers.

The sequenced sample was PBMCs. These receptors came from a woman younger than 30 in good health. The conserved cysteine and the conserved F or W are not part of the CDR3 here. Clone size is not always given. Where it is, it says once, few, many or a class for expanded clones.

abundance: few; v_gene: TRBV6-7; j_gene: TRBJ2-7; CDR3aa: ASKIGYEQY
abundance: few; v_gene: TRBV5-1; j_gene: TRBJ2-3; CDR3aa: ASSFFRRTPATSGVDTQY
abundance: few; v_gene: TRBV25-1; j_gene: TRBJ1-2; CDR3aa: ASQGQGVGGYT
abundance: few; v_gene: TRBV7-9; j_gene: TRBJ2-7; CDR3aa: ASSSGTSGDYEQY
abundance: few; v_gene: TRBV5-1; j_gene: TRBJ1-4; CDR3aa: ASSWDNNEKLF
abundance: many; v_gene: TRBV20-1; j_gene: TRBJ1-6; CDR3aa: SAREASYNSPLH
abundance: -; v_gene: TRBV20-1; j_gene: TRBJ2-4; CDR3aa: SARGSGSIQY
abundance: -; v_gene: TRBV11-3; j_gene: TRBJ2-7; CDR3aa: ASSLRDFPAGHEQY
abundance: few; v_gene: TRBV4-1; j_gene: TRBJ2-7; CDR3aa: ASSQDQDSSYEQY
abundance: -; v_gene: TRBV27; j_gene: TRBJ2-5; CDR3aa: ASKTGETQY
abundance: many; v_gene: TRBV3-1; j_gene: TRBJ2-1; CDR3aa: ASSPLFSGWSYNEQF
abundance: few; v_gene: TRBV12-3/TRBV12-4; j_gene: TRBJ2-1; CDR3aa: ASSFGGEIPYNEQF
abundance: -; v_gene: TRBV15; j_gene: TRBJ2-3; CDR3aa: ATSRDRSSGFTDTQY
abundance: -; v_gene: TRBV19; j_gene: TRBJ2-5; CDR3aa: ASRPRLASPQETQY
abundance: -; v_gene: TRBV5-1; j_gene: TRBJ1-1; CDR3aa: ASSLEARGTEAF
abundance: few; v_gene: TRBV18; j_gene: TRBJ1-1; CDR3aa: ASSPREQNTEAF
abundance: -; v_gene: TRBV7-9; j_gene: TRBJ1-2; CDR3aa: ASSSTGINYGYT
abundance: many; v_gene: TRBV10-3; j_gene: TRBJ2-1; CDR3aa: AIAPGLEWEQF
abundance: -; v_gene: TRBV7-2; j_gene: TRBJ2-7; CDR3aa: ASSRRASYEQY
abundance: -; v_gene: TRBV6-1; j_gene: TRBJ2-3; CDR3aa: ASSPLPGLAGSDTQY
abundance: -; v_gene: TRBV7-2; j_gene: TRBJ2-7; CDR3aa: ASSFLAGGRYEQY
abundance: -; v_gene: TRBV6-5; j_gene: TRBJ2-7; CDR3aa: ASSYSIQRDAEQY
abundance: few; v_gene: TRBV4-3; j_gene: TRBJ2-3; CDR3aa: ASSQDGGGTSGTVTQY
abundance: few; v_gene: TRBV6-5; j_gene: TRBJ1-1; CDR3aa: ASSYSPGDTEAF
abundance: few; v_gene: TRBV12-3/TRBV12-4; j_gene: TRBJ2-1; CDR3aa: ASTLQAAGEQF
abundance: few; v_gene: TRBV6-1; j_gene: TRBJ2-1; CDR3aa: ASSTYSGRDNEQF
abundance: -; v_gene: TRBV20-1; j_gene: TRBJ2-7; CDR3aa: SAGDDRTYEQY
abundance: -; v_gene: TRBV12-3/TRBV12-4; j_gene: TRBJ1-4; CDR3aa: ASSSGRAEKLF